Listed below are T cell receptor beta chains from one sample, sequenced in a study of beta chain features in type 1 diabetes. The table came from immunoSEQ multiplex PCR; TCRdb's copy has only in-frame clones and leaves some out. The sample records 310,000 or so clones, approximately 11% being singletons. The sequenced sample consisted of naive CD4+ T cells from blood. The receptors were sampled from a woman in her thirties in good health. Each CDR3 is given with its conserved first and last residue. Fields, in order: V gene, clone size, D gene, J gene, CDR3 DNA, CDR3 protein. D genes are given only for firm matches. The size field is filled for only some rows; it gives once, few, many or a size class.

TRBV15,few,.,TRBJ2-3,TGTGCCACCAGCAGAGACGGGACAGATACGCAGTATTTT,CATSRDGTDTQYF
TRBV7-2,few,.,TRBJ2-7,TGTGCCAGCAGCCCCCGACTAGTCTACGAGCAGTACTTC,CASSPRLVYEQYF
TRBV29-1,.,TRBD2,TRBJ2-2,TGCAGCGTCACTCGACTAGCGGGAGGCACCGGGGAGCTGTTTTTT,CSVTRLAGGTGELFF
TRBV6-5,.,.,TRBJ1-1,TGTGCCAGCACTGAACAGGAGGGTACTGAAGCTTTCTTT,CASTEQEGTEAFF
TRBV28,.,TRBD1,TRBJ1-2,TGTGCCAGCAGCACGGACAGGGGGCAATATGGCTACACCTTC,CASSTDRGQYGYTF
TRBV28,few,.,TRBJ1-2,TGTGCCAGCAGTTTTGACCAGGGGCTCTATGGCTACACCTTC,CASSFDQGLYGYTF
TRBV15,many,TRBD1,TRBJ2-4,TGTGCCACCAGCACGGGACAGCGGAACATTCAGTACTTC,CATSTGQRNIQYF
TRBV28,.,.,TRBJ1-1,TGTGCCAGCAGAATAACAGGGCTGACTTTCTTT,CASRITGLTFF
TRBV18,.,.,TRBJ2-7,TGTGCCAGCTCACCCGACAGGTTTTCCTACGAGCAGTACTTC,CASSPDRFSYEQYF
TRBV6-1,.,.,TRBJ1-5,TGTGCCAGCAGTGATAGGGGTTACAATCAGCCCCAGCATTTT,CASSDRGYNQPQHF
TRBV7-2,few,.,TRBJ2-1,TGTGCCAGCAGCTTAAGGGAGAGCGGCGAGCAGTTCTTC,CASSLRESGEQFF
TRBV9,.,TRBD1,TRBJ2-4,TGTGCCAGCAGCGTAGATGGACAGGGCCAAAACATTCAGTACTTC,CASSVDGQGQNIQYF
TRBV29-1,few,TRBD2,TRBJ2-1,TGCAGCGGTGGTTGGGGGGGCTACAATGAGCAGTTCTTC,CSGGWGGYNEQFF
TRBV30,few,.,TRBJ2-1,TGTGCCTGGAGTGGCCCGTCCGAGGGCCAGGTGCCCAAAACCTACAATGAGCAGTTCTTC,CAWSGPSEGQVPKTYNEQFF
TRBV5-1,few,TRBD1,TRBJ2-7,TGCGCCAGCAGCCACGGGACAGGGGCGCCTCCCGAGCAGTACTTC,CASSHGTGAPPEQYF
TRBV7-3,few,.,TRBJ2-2,TGTGCCAGCAGTTCGACTACCCGAGGCACCGGGGAGCTGTTTTTT,CASSSTTRGTGELFF
TRBV7-2,.,TRBD2,TRBJ2-1,TGTGCCAGCAGCTTATTACTGGCGGGAGGGCCGTATGAGCAGTTCTTC,CASSLLLAGGPYEQFF
TRBV15,many,.,TRBJ2-1,TGTGCCACCAGCAGAGATGCCGGGAATGAGCAGTTCTTC,CATSRDAGNEQFF
TRBV19,few,TRBD1,TRBJ2-7,TGTGCCACCGGGACAGGGGATCACGAGCAGTACTTC,CATGTGDHEQYF
TRBV2,.,TRBD2,TRBJ2-5,TGTGCCAGCAGTGAGGCGGGGCTAGCGGGGGGCCAAGAGACCCAGTACTTC,CASSEAGLAGGQETQYF
TRBV7-6,few,.,TRBJ2-7,TGTGCCAGCAGCTTAAGGACGGGAGCGGACGAGCAGTACTTC,CASSLRTGADEQYF
TRBV7-2,.,.,TRBJ1-2,TGTGCCAGCAGCCCTACAGGGTATGGCTACACCTTC,CASSPTGYGYTF
TRBV18,once,.,TRBJ2-1,TGTGCCAGCTCACCGCGGGGCTATGAGCAGTTCTTC,CASSPRGYEQFF
TRBV5-6,few,TRBD1,TRBJ2-7,TGTGCCAGCAGTAGAAGACAGGGGATTACGGGTGAGCAGTACTTC,CASSRRQGITGEQYF
TRBV5-1,few,TRBD1,TRBJ2-7,TGCGCCAGCAGCTTGGGGCCCGGACAGGGGGCCTACGAGCAGTACTTC,CASSLGPGQGAYEQYF
TRBV19,few,TRBD1,TRBJ1-5,TGTGCCAGTAGTGCCGGGACAGGGGATAGCAATCAGCCCCAGCATTTT,CASSAGTGDSNQPQHF
TRBV23-1,many,TRBD2,TRBJ2-7,TGCGCCAGCAGTCATCCGGGACTAGCGGTCTACGAGCAGTACTTC,CASSHPGLAVYEQYF
TRBV6-5,.,TRBD2,TRBJ2-1,TGTGCCTCCAGGGAAGGAGGACTAGGTCCCAATGAGCAGTTCTTC,CASREGGLGPNEQFF